What follows are 32 T cell receptor beta chains derived from one specimen sequenced in a study of CD8+ T cells in alopecia areata. TCR sequencing used cDNA made by reverse transcription of extracted RNA. TCRdb keeps only in-frame clones here, not all; method: immunoSEQ multiplex PCR. Recorded here are 250,000 or so clones, with no singletons, and the ten leading clones hold 1.2%. Sorting of pooled cutaneous lymph node cells used CD4, CD8alpha, NKG2D, NKG2ACE and other markers. Sequenced sample: CD4+ T cells sorted from a lymph node. The receptor set was obtained from a C3H/HeJ mouse with alopecia areata. The MHC haplotype of this mouse line is H2-k.

This clone was counted many times. Mouse names are used for the genes. Read coverage stops 4 residues before the CDR3 terminus; the germline J gene supplies the remainder. The chain joins TRBV19 to TRBJ1-2, with TRBD1 matching over 12 bases. Germline V gene sequence: CDR1 FNHDT, CDR2 SITEND (reference sequence). Trimming took 1 base from V and 3 from J; bases not matched to a gene: 7. The CDR3 sequence is 17 residues long. The covered CDR3 bases are TGTGCCAGCAGTATACTCCGGGACAGGGGGCGCGACTCC. Its translation: CASSILRDRGRDS. The entire CDR3 protein is CASSILRDRGRDSDYTF.

For this clone: Gene names follow the mouse nomenclature. The read ends 4 residues before the CDR3 terminus; that terminus is restored from the germline J gene. This chain joins TRBV5 and TRBJ2-1; 8 bases fit TRBD2. Looked up from germline, CDR1 is LGHNA and CDR2 is YNLKQL (reference sequence). The ends lost 0 bases at V and 4 bases at J; junction bases unmatched: 5. The CDR3 is 16 amino acids. CDR3: CASSQDVGGGYAEQFF. The CDR3 bases that were read are TGTGCCAGCAGCCAAGATGTTGGGGGGGGTTATGCT.

In this sample, this clone turned up a few times. The gene names here belong to mouse. The read stops 4 residues short of the end of the CDR3; the missing end is completed from the germline J gene. The rearrangement links TRBV5 to TRBJ2-2; 7 bases map to TRBD2. The CDR3 spans 15 residues. Trimming removed 4 bases from V and 4 bases from J; junction bases left unmatched: 6. Germline values: CDR1 LGHNA, CDR2 YNLKQL (reference sequence). CDR3 DNA (partial): TGTGCCAGCAGCCCCCACTGGGGCTCCACCGGG. Translation: CASSPHWGSTG. Given in full, the CDR3 is CASSPHWGSTGQLYF.

There are a few counts of this clone. The gene names given are mouse names. The read terminates 4 residues before the CDR3 end, so the remaining end is supplied by the germline J gene. The chain has TRBV13-3 and TRBJ2-3, with a tentative D call TRBD1 (5 bases). Trimming removed 0 bases from V and 0 bases from J, with 8 bases in between. The CDR3 extends over 15 amino acids. CDR1 is NNHDY and CDR2 is SYVADS in the germline V gene. CDR3 amino acids: CASSDGRASAETLYF. The CDR3 bases that were read are TGTGCCAGCAGTGATGGCAGGGCTAGTGCAGAA.

On this clone: Gene labels here are mouse ones. The read ends 4 residues before the CDR3 terminus; that terminus is restored from the germline J gene. The chain carries TRBV13-1 and TRBJ1-1; TRBD1 aligns across 9 bases. CDR3 length: 14 amino acids. Losses at the gene ends were 3 bases for V and 4 bases for J; bases not matched to a gene: 4. Germline V gene lookup returns CDR1 NSHNY and CDR2 SYGAGN. The sequenced part of the CDR3 DNA is TGTGCCAGCAGTGGGACAGGGGAAGGCACA. Translation gives CASSGTGEGT. The entire CDR3 protein reads CASSGTGEGTEVFF.

This clone has a handful of counts. Gene names are the mouse ones. The read ends 4 residues shy of where the CDR3 ends; the end is completed using the germline J gene. The sample holds other DNA sequences that translate to the same CDR3. The V call is TRBV19, the J call TRBJ1-2, with no clear D. The V end lost 1 base, the J end lost 4 bases, and 5 bases lay between the germline ends. The CDR3 has 12 amino acids. Germline CDR1 and CDR2: FNHDT and SITEND (reference sequence). The sequenced part of the CDR3 DNA is TGTGCCAGCAGTATAAGAGGCTCC. Translating gives CASSIRGS. The entire CDR3 protein reads CASSIRGSDYTF.

This clone has just a few counts. Mouse names are used for the genes. The read ends 4 residues early relative to the CDR3; the germline J gene fills the gap. The chain is built from TRBV1 and TRBJ1-1, with 9 bases that match TRBD1. CDR1 is NSQYPW and CDR2 is LRSPGD in the germline V gene (reference sequence). The CDR3 extends over 13 amino acids. V gave up 4 bases and J gave up 4 bases; unmatched junction bases: 1. The CDR3 sequence is CTCSDRGPTEVFF. The DNA read from the CDR3 is TGCACCTGCAGTGACAGGGGGCCCACA.

This clone was detected a few times. Gene names and germline refer to mouse. The sequenced part of the CDR3 DNA is TGTGCCAGCAGTGAATGGACTGGGGGCCTTAACCAAGAC. It is translated as CASSEWTGGLNQD. The whole CDR3 reads CASSEWTGGLNQDTQYF. The chain uses TRBV13-3 and TRBJ2-5, with 10 nucleotides matching TRBD2. The CDR3 is cut off 4 residues early in the read; its end comes from the germline J gene. Per germline, CDR1 NNHDY and CDR2 SYVADS. CDR3 size: 17 residues. V dropped 2 bases and J dropped 0; count of bases not matched to a gene: 6. Drawing the rest from reference TRBV13-3 and TRBJ2-5, the complete variable domain is EAAVTQSPRSKVAVTGGKVTLSCHQTNNHDYMYWYRQDTGHGLRLIHYSYVADSTEKGDIPDGYKASRPSQENFSLILELASLSQTAVYFCASSEWTGGLNQDTQYFGPGTRLLVL.

This clone was found a few times. Mouse gene names and germline throughout. Coverage ceases 4 residues before the CDR3 finishes, and the germline J gene fills in the end. Other nucleotide sequences from this sample produce the same CDR3. The chain joins TRBV1 to TRBJ2-3; D call uncertain. The CDR3 has 13 residues. The ends were cut back, 4 bases at V and 0 bases at J, with 5 bases in the middle. CDR1 is NSQYPW, CDR2 LRSPGD, per germline (reference sequence). The CDR3 bases that were read are TGCACCTGCAGTGTGTCTAGTGCAGAA. This translates into CTCSVSSAE. The CDR3, in full, reads CTCSVSSAETLYF.

In the case of this clone: Any gene name here is a mouse gene name. With the read ending 4 residues before the CDR3 end, the germline J gene is used to fill in that end. Other DNA sequences from this sample encode an identical CDR3 as well. This chain connects TRBV17 to TRBJ2-2; 8 bases align to TRBD1. The length of the CDR3 is 15 residues. V dropped 2 bases and J dropped 2; count of bases not matched to a gene: 1. The germline V gene has CDR1 MNHDT and CDR2 YYDKIL. CDR3 region: CASSRQGANTGQLYF. Incomplete CDR3 DNA: TGTGCTAGCAGTAGACAGGGGGCGAACACCGGG.

This clone was counted a few times. Gene names and germline refer to mouse. The CDR3 extends 4 residues past the end of the read, so its final part is completed from the germline J gene. This specimen includes other DNA sequences encoding the same CDR3. The chain joins TRBV19 to TRBJ2-3; possible D gene TRBD1, 6 bases. The germline V gene encodes CDR1 FNHDT and CDR2 SITEND (reference sequence). The V end was cut by 3 bases, the J end by 0 bases, with 8 bases between. The CDR3 is 14 amino acids. The sequenced part of the CDR3 DNA is TGTGCCAGCAGTAAACAGGGTAGTGCAGAA. Protein product: CASSKQGSAE. The whole CDR3 sequence reads CASSKQGSAETLYF.

In the case of this clone: Mouse names are used for the genes. The CDR3 goes on 4 residues after the read ends, and that part is filled in from the germline J gene. V and J are TRBV1 and TRBJ2-3, with a weak D call TRBD2 (7 bases). The CDR3 totals 16 residues. Germline CDR1 and CDR2: NSQYPW and LRSPGD (reference sequence). V shed 1 base and J shed 0 bases, with 11 bases lying between them. Partial CDR3 DNA: TGCACCTGCAGTGCAGCCTGGGGGCCTAGTGCAGAA. Its translation is CTCSAAWGPSAE. The full CDR3 protein is CTCSAAWGPSAETLYF.

This clone was seen only a few times. Genes and germline come from the mouse. The CDR3 extends 3 residues past the end of the read, so its final part is completed from the germline J gene. The V gene is TRBV19, the J gene TRBJ1-6; D possibly corresponds to TRBD1 (6 bases). TRBJ1-6 is reported as an ORF; its role is uncertain. The CDR3 length is 13 residues. Looked up from germline, CDR1 is FNHDT and CDR2 is SITEND (reference sequence). V gave up 2 bases and J gave up 9 bases, with 9 bases separating them. The part of the CDR3 DNA that was read is TGTGCCAGCAGTATCAGGGGCGCTTCGCCC. This codes for CASSIRGASP. In full, the CDR3 reads CASSIRGASPLYF.

This clone was observed a few times. Gene names are mouse gene names. The observed sequence ends 4 residues before the CDR3 terminus, with the missing tail filled in from the germline J gene. V usage is TRBV1 and J usage is TRBJ2-5; 11 nucleotides match TRBD1. This CDR3 is 16 amino acids long. From germline, CDR1 is NSQYPW and CDR2 LRSPGD (reference sequence). The CDR3 protein is CTCSADRGTGGDTQYF. Incomplete CDR3 DNA: TGCACCTGCAGTGCAGATAGGGGGACAGGGGGAGAC.

For this clone: The gene names here belong to mouse. The CDR3 end is not reached by the read, which stops 4 residues before it; the germline J gene fills it in. The J gene is TRBJ2-7, the V gene TRBV5; 8 positions agree with TRBD2. J gave up 0 bases and V 4 bases, and 5 bases lay outside the gene matches. This CDR3 is built from 15 residues. In germline, CDR1 is LGHNA, CDR2 YNLKQL (reference sequence). Incomplete CDR3 DNA: TGTGCCAGCAGCCCAGACCTGGGGGGCTCCTAT. Residues: CASSPDLGGSY. The entire CDR3 sequence reads CASSPDLGGSYEQYF.

This clone occurred a few times. Germline and genes here are mouse. Coverage ceases 4 residues before the CDR3 finishes, and the germline J gene fills in the end. Other DNA sequences within the sample encode an identical CDR3. This chain connects TRBV14 to TRBJ2-5, with 11 bases that match TRBD1. V shed 4 bases and J 3 bases; nucleotides not matched to a gene: 1. This CDR3 spans 14 amino acids. Germline-derived CDR1 and CDR2 are SGHDT and FRDEAV. The sequenced CDR3 bases are TGTGCCAGCAGTCGGGACAGGGGGCAAGAC. Translated: CASSRDRGQD. The full CDR3 protein is CASSRDRGQDTQYF. Drawing the rest from reference TRBV14 and TRBJ2-5, the complete variable domain is EAGVTQSPRYAVLQEGQAVSFWCDPISGHDTLYWYQQPRDQGPQLLVYFRDEAVIDNSQLPSDRFSAVRPKGTNSTLKIQSAKQGDTATYLCASSRDRGQDTQYFGPGTRLLVL.

Of note for this clone: Gene names refer to mouse genes. This CDR3 is CASRQGEDYAEQFF. The CDR3 bases that were read are TGTGCCAGCAGACAGGGGGAGGACTATGCT. This sequence joins TRBV14 and TRBJ2-1, with 8 bases identical to TRBD1. The read terminates 4 residues before the CDR3 end, so the remaining end is supplied by the germline J gene. This CDR3 spans 14 amino acids. In germline, CDR1 is SGHDT, CDR2 FRDEAV. V lost 5 bases and J lost 2; bases outside the gene matches: 3. Drawing the rest from reference TRBV14 and TRBJ2-1, the complete variable domain is EAGVTQSPRYAVLQEGQAVSFWCDPISGHDTLYWYQQPRDQGPQLLVYFRDEAVIDNSQLPSDRFSAVRPKGTNSTLKIQSAKQGDTATYLCASRQGEDYAEQFFGPGTRLTVL.

This clone was observed a handful of times. These gene names are mouse names. The missing CDR3 end, 4 residues past where the read stops, is filled in from the germline J gene. The chain employs TRBV1 and TRBJ2-2, with 8 bases matching TRBD2. CDR3 length: 16 amino acids. The J segment lost 3 bases and the V segment lost 0 bases, leaving 3 bases of the junction unmatched. In germline, CDR1 is NSQYPW, CDR2 LRSPGD (reference sequence). The sequenced part of the CDR3 DNA is TGCACCTGCAGTGCAGACACTGGGGGTTACACCGGG. Amino acids: CTCSADTGGYTG. The entire CDR3 sequence reads CTCSADTGGYTGQLYF.

To note about this clone: Gene and germline names: mouse. Partial CDR3 DNA: TGTGCCAGCAGTTCGGACAGGGGGAATTCCTATAATTCGCCC. Its protein product is CASSSDRGNSYNSP. The whole CDR3 reads CASSSDRGNSYNSPLYF. The chain employs TRBV19 and TRBJ1-6, with 10 nucleotides matching TRBD1. The sequence runs out 3 residues before the end of the CDR3; the remainder is reconstructed from the germline J gene. TRBJ1-6 is marked as an open reading frame, function uncertain. The CDR3 covers 17 residues. Germline-derived CDR1 and CDR2 are FNHDT and SITEND (reference sequence). V gave up 4 bases and J gave up 0 bases; unmatched junction bases: 4.

About this clone itself: These gene names are mouse names. The read halts 4 residues ahead of the CDR3 end, with the missing end drawn from the germline J gene. This chain joins TRBV31 and TRBJ2-2; D is unresolved. Germline V gives CDR1 GKSSPN, CDR2 SITVG. This CDR3 has 12 amino acids. V lost 0 bases, J lost 6 bases, and 5 bases lay in between. The CDR3 DNA, read in part, is TGTGCCTGGAGTCTCAGGTCCGGG. It yields the protein CAWSLRSG. The whole CDR3 sequence is CAWSLRSGQLYF.

This clone occurred a few times. Each gene name is a mouse one. The read comes to an end 4 residues before the CDR3 does, leaving the germline J gene to fill in the end. The chain combines TRBV1 with TRBJ2-1; 12 bases map to TRBD2. Looked up from germline, CDR1 is NSQYPW and CDR2 is LRSPGD (reference sequence). Germline trimming cut 1 base from V and 3 bases from J; bases unmatched to any gene: 7. The CDR3 totals 18 residues. CDR3 residues: CTCSAAPSDWGGYAEQFF. CDR3 bases read: TGCACCTGCAGTGCAGCGCCCTCGGACTGGGGGGGCTATGCT.

With regard to this clone: Gene names denote mouse genes. CDR3 in amino acids: CTCSAVSGGSAETLYF. CDR3 DNA, as far as it was read: TGCACCTGCAGTGCAGTTTCTGGGGGTAGTGCAGAA. The V gene is TRBV1, the J gene TRBJ2-3; 7 bases map to TRBD2. The CDR3 end is not reached by the read, which stops 4 residues before it; the germline J gene fills it in. Unmatched junction bases numbered 4, after V lost 1 base and J lost 0 bases. This CDR3 has 16 residues. Germline values: CDR1 NSQYPW, CDR2 LRSPGD (reference sequence). The full variable domain, its missing parts supplied by reference TRBV1 and TRBJ2-3, is VTLLEQNPRWRLVPRGQAVNLRCILKNSQYPWMSWYQQDLQKQLQWLFTLRSPGDKEVKSLPGADYLATRVTDTELRLQVANMSQGRTLYCTCSAVSGGSAETLYFGSGTRLTVL.

This clone was counted only a few times. The listed genes are named as in mouse. The missing CDR3 end, 4 residues past where the read stops, is filled in from the germline J gene. The chain couples TRBV31 to TRBJ2-2; TRBD2 might be the D (5 bases). This CDR3 is 15 amino acids long. Germline values: CDR1 GKSSPN, CDR2 SITVG. V was cut by 0 bases and J by 2 bases, with 10 bases left in between. CDR3 DNA, as far as it was read: TGTGCCTGGAGTCTACCCTGGGAGAACACCGGG. The encoded protein is CAWSLPWENTG. Given in full, the CDR3 is CAWSLPWENTGQLYF.

On this clone: Gene names are the mouse ones. The sequence runs out 4 residues before the end of the CDR3; the remainder is reconstructed from the germline J gene. This chain uses TRBV13-3 with TRBJ2-1; D perhaps matches TRBD1 (5 bases). This CDR3 contains 14 residues. Per germline, CDR1 NNHDY and CDR2 SYVADS. V was clipped by 5 bases and J by 0 bases, with 9 bases between them. CDR3 in amino acids: CASRDKHNYAEQFF. The CDR3 bases that were read are TGTGCCAGCAGGGACAAGCATAACTATGCT.

Comments on this clone: Gene names follow the mouse nomenclature. Sequencing ends 4 residues short of the CDR3 end; the germline J gene provides the rest. This chain joins TRBV13-3 and TRBJ1-1, with D possibly being TRBD1 (5 bases). CDR3 length: 12 residues. Per the germline V gene, CDR1 is NNHDY and CDR2 is SYVADS. The CDR3 bases that were read are TGTGCCAGCAGGGACAAGAGGGAA. Translating gives CASRDKRE. The full CDR3 protein reads CASRDKREEVFF.

This clone appeared many times. Gene and germline names: mouse. The CDR3 end falls 4 residues outside the read, so it is completed with the germline J gene. Other DNA sequences of this sample code for an identical CDR3. The V gene is TRBV13-3, the J gene TRBJ2-1; 9 bases line up with TRBD2. Germline trimming cut 2 bases from V and 3 bases from J; bases unmatched to any gene: 0. The CDR3 is 14 amino acids. Germline assignment: CDR1 NNHDY and CDR2 SYVADS. CDR3 residues: CASSELGGYAEQFF. The DNA read from the CDR3 is TGTGCCAGCAGTGAACTGGGGGGCTATGCT.

Only a few counts were recorded for this clone. The germline and genes are mouse ones. The read ends 4 residues before the CDR3 terminus; that terminus is restored from the germline J gene. This chain connects TRBV13-1 to TRBJ1-1; D is unclear. Deletions cut 3 bases from V and 1 base from J, with 7 bases between. Germline CDR1 is NSHNY and CDR2 is SYGAGN. The CDR3 has 13 residues. The CDR3 spells CASSVGRNTEVFF. CDR3 DNA, as far as it was read: TGTGCCAGCAGTGTGGGGAGAAACACA.

In the case of this clone: Mouse germline and gene names are used. The read is 4 residues too short to cover the CDR3 end, so that end is filled in from the germline J gene. The chain joins TRBV19 to TRBJ2-1, with 8 bases identical to TRBD2. Germline V gene lookup returns CDR1 FNHDT and CDR2 SITEND (reference sequence). V gave up 5 bases and J gave up 1 base; unmatched junction bases: 2. This CDR3 comprises 14 residues. The covered CDR3 bases are TGTGCCAGCAGGGTGGGGGGGAACTATGCT. Translated: CASRVGGNYA. The full CDR3 reads CASRVGGNYAEQFF.

Concerning this clone itself: Here the gene names and germline are mouse. The read gets to within 4 residues of the CDR3 end, and the germline J gene fills in the rest. Other DNA variants within this sample encode the same CDR3. The V gene is TRBV31, the J gene TRBJ2-1, with 11 bases lining up with TRBD2. V shed 1 base, J shed 4 bases, and the junction held 3 bases outside the gene matches. Looked up from germline, CDR1 is GKSSPN and CDR2 is SITVG. There are 15 residues in the CDR3. Partial CDR3 DNA: TGTGCCTGGAGTCCCCGGACTGGGGGGTATGCT. Amino acid sequence: CAWSPRTGGYA. The CDR3, in full, reads CAWSPRTGGYAEQFF.

In regard to this clone: Gene names are the mouse ones. Read sequence stops 4 residues before the CDR3 end, and the germline J gene provides the missing end. The chain links TRBV19 to TRBJ2-7; 8 positions agree with TRBD1. This CDR3 has 14 residues. CDR1 and CDR2 (germline): FNHDT, SITEND (reference sequence). The sequenced CDR3 bases are TGTGCCAGCAGTCCCCGGGACAGGACATAT. Residues: CASSPRDRTY. The CDR3 in full is CASSPRDRTYEQYF. The whole variable domain, remainder taken from reference TRBV19 and TRBJ2-7, is GGIITQTPKFLIGQEGQKLTLKCQQNFNHDTMYWYRQDSGKGLRLIYYSITENDLQKGDLSEGYDASREKKSSFSLTVTSAQKNEMAVFLCASSPRDRTYEQYFGPGTRLTVL.

With regard to this clone: Here the gene names and germline are mouse. The read ends 4 residues before the CDR3 terminus; that terminus is restored from the germline J gene. The chain combines TRBV5 with TRBJ1-1; D gene ambiguous. CDR3 size: 12 residues. Germline loops: CDR1 LGHNA, CDR2 YNLKQL (reference sequence). The CDR3 sequence is CASSTDKKEVFF. Partial CDR3 DNA: TGTGCCAGCAGCACCGACAAAAAA.

Comments on this clone: Gene names and germline refer to mouse. The read halts 4 residues ahead of the CDR3 end, with the missing end drawn from the germline J gene. The chain uses TRBV13-1 and TRBJ2-3, with D possibly being TRBD1 (6 bases). Trimming removed 6 bases from V and 0 bases from J, with 14 bases in between. The CDR3 contains 15 residues. Germline V gene sequence: CDR1 NSHNY, CDR2 SYGAGN. The CDR3: CASTSPGVSAETLYF. The covered CDR3 bases are TGTGCCAGCACTTCCCCAGGGGTTAGTGCAGAA.